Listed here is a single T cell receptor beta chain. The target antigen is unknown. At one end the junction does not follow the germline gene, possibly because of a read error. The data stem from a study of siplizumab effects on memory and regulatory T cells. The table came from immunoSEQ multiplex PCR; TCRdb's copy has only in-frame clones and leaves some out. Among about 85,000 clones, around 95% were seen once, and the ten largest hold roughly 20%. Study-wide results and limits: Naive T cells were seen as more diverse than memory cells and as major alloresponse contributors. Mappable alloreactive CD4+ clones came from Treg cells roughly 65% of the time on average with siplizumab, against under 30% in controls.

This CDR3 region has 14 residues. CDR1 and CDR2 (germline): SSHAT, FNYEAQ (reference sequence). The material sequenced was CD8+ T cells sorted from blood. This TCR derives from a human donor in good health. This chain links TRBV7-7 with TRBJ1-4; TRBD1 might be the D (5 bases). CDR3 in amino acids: CASSPGGSGEKLFF. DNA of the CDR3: TGTGCTAGCAGCCCCGGGGGGAGCGGGGAAAAACTGTTTTTT.